The source of this TCR beta chain is a study of T cell responses to AZD1222 COVID-19 vaccine. General study points: Reports indicate that nearly half of spike-specific TCRs are directed at unmutated variant regions. Receipt of two AZD1222 doses was followed by a rise in Spike-specific TCR breadth and depth.

Worth noting for this clone: Its target is not known.

J lost 4 bases, V lost 7 bases, and 3 bases had no gene match. The CDR3 totals 13 residues. Looked up from germline, CDR1 is MDHEN and CDR2 is SYDVKM. Only in-frame clones appear in the TCRdb table, and some are missing; sequencing was by immunoSEQ multiplex PCR. The sample lists 150,000 to 180,000 clones; roughly nine tenths were seen once. The clonotype was recovered from an adult who had recovered from COVID-19. V and J are TRBV28 and TRBJ2-1; 8 bases are shared with TRBD1. The sequencing used peripheral blood, collected after recovery from COVID-19. The DNA for the CDR3 is TGTGCCAGCATCCAGGGGGCGTACAATGAGCAGTTCTTC. This encodes CASIQGAYNEQFF.